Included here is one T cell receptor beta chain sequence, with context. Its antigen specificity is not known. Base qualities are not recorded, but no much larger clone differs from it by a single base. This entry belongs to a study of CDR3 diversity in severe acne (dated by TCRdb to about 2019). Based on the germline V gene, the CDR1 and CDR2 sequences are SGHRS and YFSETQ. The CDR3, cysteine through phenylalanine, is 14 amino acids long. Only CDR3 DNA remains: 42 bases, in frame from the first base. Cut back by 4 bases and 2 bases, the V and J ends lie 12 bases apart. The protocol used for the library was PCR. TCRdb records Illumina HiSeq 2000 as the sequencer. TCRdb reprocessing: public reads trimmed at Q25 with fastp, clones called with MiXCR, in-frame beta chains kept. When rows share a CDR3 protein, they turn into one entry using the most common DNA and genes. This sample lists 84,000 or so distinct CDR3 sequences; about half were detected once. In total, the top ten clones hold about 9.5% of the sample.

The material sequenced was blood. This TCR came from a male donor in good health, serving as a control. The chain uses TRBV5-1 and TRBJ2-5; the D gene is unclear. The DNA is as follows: TGCGCCAGCAGCCCGGACGGACCTCAAGAGACCCAGTACTTC. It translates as CASSPDGPQETQYF.